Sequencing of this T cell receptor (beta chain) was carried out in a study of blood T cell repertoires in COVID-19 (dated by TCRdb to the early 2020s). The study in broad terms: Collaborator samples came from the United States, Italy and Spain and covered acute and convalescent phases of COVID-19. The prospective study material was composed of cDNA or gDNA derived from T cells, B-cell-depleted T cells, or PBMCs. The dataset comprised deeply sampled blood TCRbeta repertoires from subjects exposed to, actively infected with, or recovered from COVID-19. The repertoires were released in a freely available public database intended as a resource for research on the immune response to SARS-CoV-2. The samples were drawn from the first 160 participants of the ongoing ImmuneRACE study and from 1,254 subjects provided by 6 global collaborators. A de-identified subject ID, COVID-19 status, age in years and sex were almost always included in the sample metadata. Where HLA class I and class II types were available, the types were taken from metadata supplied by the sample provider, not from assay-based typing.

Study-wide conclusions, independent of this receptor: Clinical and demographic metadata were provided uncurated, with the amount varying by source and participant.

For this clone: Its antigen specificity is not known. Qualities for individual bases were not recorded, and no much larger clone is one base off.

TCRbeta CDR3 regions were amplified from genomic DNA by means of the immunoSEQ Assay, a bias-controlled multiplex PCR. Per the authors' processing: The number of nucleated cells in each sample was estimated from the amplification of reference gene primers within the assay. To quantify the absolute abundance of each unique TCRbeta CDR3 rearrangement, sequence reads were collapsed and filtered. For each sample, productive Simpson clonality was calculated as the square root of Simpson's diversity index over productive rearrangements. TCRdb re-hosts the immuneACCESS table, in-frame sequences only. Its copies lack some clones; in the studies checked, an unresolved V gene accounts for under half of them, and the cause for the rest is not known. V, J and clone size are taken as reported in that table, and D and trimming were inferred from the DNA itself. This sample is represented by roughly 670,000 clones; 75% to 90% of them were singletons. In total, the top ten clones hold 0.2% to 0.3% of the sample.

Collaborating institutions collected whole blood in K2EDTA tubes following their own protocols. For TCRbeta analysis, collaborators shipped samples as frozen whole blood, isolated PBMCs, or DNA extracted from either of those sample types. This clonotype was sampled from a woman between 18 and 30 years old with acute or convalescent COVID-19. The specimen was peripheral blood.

The nucleotide sequence reads TGTGCCAGCAGCCAAGATAACAGAAACTATGGCTACACCTTC. This gives the protein CASSQDNRNYGYTF. This chain joins TRBV14 to TRBJ1-2, with the D gene too uncertain to name. V sheds 0 bases and J sheds 2 bases, leaving 7 bases between their ends. CDR1 and CDR2 (SGHDN, FVKESK) derive from the germline V gene. Spanning cysteine to phenylalanine, the CDR3 consists of 14 amino acids. Only the CDR3 portion is preserved as DNA: 42 bases, with reading frame beginning at the first base.